This TCR beta chain was identified during a study of beta chain features in type 1 diabetes. Points from the study as a whole: For patients, the naive, central memory and Treg TCRB repertoires appeared more alike than for healthy donors. For type 1 diabetes patients, VDJ junctions showed fewer insertions and more deletions. Type 1 diabetes patients showed a moderate but significant shortening of TCRB CDR3s in all four CD4+ subsets.

The entirety of the isolated RNA underwent reverse transcription, so expressed TCRB transcripts were sequenced. This table comes from immunoSEQ multiplex PCR, and its TCRdb copy is limited to in-frame clones, with some not included. This table holds hundreds of thousands of clones, about 15% found once. The germline V and J ends were trimmed by 2 bases and 6 bases, with 10 bases remaining between them. Germline-derived CDR1 and CDR2 are MDHEN and SYDVKM. This CDR3 is built from 14 residues. This clone was found a few times. Antigen: not known. The sample comprised naive CD4+ T cells from blood. The receptor's source is a man younger than 35 with type 1 diabetes. The J gene is TRBJ2-2, the V gene TRBV28; D is undetermined. The CDR3 region is CASSLSASPGELFF. The CDR3 DNA is TGTGCCAGCAGTTTAAGCGCGAGCCCCGGGGAGCTGTTTTTT.